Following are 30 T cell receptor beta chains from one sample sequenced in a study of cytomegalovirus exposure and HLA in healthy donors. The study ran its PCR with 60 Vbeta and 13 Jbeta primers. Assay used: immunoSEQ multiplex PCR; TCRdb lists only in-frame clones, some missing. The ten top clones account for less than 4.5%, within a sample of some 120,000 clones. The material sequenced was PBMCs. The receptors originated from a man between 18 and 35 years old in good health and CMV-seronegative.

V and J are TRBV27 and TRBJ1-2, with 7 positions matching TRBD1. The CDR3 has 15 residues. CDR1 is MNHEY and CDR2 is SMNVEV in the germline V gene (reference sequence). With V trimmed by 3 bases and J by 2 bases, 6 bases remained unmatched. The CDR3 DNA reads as TGTGCCAGCAGTTTTACAGACAGGGACAACTATGGCTACACCTTC. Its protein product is CASSFTDRDNYGYTF.

As DNA, the CDR3 is TGTGCCAGCAGCTTAACAGGGGGCCCAGGGAATGAGCAGTTCTTC. Amino acids: CASSLTGGPGNEQFF. V is TRBV7-3 and J is TRBJ2-1, with 7 bases fitting TRBD1. CDR1 and CDR2 (germline): SGHTA, FQGTGA. This CDR3 is 15 amino acids long. With V trimmed by 0 bases and J by 7 bases, 6 bases remained unmatched.

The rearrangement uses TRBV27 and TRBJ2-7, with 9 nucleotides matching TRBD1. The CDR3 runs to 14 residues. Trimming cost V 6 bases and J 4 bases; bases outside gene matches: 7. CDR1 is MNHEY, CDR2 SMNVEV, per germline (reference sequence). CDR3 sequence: CASSPTGGQYEQYF. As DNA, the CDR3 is TGTGCCAGCAGCCCGACAGGGGGACAATACGAGCAGTACTTC.

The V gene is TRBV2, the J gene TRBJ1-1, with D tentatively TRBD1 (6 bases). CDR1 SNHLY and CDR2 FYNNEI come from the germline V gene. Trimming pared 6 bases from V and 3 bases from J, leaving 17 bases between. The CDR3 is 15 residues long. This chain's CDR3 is CASSPPGARDTEAFF. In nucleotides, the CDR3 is TGTGCCAGCAGCCCCCCAGGGGCGAGGGACACTGAAGCTTTCTTT.

The CDR3 DNA reads TGTGCCAGCAGTCGGGACAGCCTTAACTATGGCTACACCTTC. This encodes CASSRDSLNYGYTF. The chain carries TRBV6-5 and TRBJ1-2; the match to TRBD1 covers 7 bases. Germline V gene lookup returns CDR1 MNHEY and CDR2 SVGAGI. CDR3 size: 14 residues. V trimming: 5 bases; J trimming: 1 base; junction bases outside the gene matches: 4.

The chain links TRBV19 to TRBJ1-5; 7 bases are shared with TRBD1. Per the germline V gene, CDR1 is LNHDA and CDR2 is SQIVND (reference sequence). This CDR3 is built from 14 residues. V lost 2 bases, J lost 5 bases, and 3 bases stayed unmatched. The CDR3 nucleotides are TGTGCCAGTAGTATACGACAGGGAGATCAGCCCCAGCATTTT. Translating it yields CASSIRQGDQPQHF.

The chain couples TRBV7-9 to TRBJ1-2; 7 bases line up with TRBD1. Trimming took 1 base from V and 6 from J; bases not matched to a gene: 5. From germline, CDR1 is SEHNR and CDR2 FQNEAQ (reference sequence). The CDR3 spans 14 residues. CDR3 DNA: TGTGCCAGCAGCTTAGGGCACACAGGGGATGGCTACACCTTC. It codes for CASSLGHTGDGYTF. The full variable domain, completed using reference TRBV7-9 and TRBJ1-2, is DTGVSQNPRHKITKRGQNVTFRCDPISEHNRLYWYRQTLGQGPEFLTYFQNEAQLEKSRLLSDRFSAERPKGSFSTLEIQRTEQGDSAMYLCASSLGHTGDGYTFGSGTRLTVV.

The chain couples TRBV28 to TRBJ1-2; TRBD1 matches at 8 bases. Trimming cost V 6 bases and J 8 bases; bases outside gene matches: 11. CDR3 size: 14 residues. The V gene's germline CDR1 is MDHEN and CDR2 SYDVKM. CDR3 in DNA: TGTGCCAGCAGCCTGTCCAGGGGGCGATTCGGCTACACCTTC. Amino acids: CASSLSRGRFGYTF.

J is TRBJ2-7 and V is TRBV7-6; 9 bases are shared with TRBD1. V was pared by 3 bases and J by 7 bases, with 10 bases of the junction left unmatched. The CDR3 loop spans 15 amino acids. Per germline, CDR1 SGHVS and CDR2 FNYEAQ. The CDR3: CASSLAGTGPEEQYF. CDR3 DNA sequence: TGTGCCAGCAGCTTGGCCGGGACAGGGCCCGAGGAGCAGTACTTC. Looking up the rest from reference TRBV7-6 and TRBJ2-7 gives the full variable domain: GAGVSQSPRYKVTKRGQDVALRCDPISGHVSLYWYRQALGQGPEFLTYFNYEAQQDKSGLPNDRFSAERPEGSISTLTIQRTEQRDSAMYRCASSLAGTGPEEQYFGPGTRLTVT.

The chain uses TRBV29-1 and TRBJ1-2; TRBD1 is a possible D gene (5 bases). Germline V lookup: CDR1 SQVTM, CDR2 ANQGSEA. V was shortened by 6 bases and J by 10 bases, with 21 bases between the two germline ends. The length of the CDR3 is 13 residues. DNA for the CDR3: TGCAGCGTGGGGGGTGATCAACGGGGGTACTACACCTTC. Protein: CSVGGDQRGYYTF.

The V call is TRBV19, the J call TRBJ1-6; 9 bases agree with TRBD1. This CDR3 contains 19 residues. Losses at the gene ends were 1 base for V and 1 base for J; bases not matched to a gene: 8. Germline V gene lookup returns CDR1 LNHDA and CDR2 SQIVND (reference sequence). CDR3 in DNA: TGTGCCAGTAGTATAGTAGCGACAGGGGGTCGATCCTATAATTCACCCCTCCACTTT. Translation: CASSIVATGGRSYNSPLHF.

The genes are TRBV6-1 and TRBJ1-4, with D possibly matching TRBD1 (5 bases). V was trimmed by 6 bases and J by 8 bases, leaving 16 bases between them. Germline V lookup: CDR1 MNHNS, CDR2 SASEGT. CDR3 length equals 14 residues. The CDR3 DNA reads TGTGCCAGCAGCTACGGGCAGGGAAGGGAAAAACTGTTTTTT. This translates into CASSYGQGREKLFF.

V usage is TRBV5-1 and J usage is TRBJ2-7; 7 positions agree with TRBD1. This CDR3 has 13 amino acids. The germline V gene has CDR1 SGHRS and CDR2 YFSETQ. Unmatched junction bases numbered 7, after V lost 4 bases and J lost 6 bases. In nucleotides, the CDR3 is TGCGCCAGCAGCCAGGCAGGGGGTACCGAGCAGTACTTC. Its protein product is CASSQAGGTEQYF.

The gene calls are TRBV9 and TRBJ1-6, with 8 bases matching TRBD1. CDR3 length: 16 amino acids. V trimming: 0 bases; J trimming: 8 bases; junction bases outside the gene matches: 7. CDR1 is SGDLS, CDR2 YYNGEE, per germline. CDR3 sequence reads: CASSVGDRGIDSPLHF. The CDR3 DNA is TGTGCCAGCAGCGTAGGAGACAGGGGTATAGATTCACCCCTCCACTTT.

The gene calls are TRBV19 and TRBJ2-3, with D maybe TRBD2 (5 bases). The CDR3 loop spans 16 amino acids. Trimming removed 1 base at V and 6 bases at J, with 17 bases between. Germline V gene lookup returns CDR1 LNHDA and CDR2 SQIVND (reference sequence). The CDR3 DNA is TGTGCCAGTAGTATAGGGCCCGGGAATTTCGAGGATACGCAGTATTTT. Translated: CASSIGPGNFEDTQYF.

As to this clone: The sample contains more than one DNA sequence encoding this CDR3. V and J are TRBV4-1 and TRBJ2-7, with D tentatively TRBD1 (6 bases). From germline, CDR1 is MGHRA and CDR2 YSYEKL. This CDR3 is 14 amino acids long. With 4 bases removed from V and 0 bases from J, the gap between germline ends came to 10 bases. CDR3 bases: TGCGCCAGCAGCCCGGACAGAGACTCCTACGAGCAGTACTTC. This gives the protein CASSPDRDSYEQYF.

The DNA for the CDR3 is TGTGCCAGCAATCAGAGGAATCAGCCCCAGCATTTT. Its translation is CASNQRNQPQHF. The chain carries TRBV28 and TRBJ1-5; D unresolved. CDR1 MDHEN and CDR2 SYDVKM come from the germline V gene. Between the trimmed V and J ends, which lost 7 bases and 4 bases, there was a span of 8 bases. The length of the CDR3 is 12 residues.

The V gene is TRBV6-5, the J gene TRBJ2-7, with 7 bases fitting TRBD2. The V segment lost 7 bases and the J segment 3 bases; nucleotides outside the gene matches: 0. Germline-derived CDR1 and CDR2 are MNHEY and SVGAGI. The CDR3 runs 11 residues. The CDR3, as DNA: TGTGCCAGCACTAGCGGCTACGAGCAGTACTTC. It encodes CASTSGYEQYF.

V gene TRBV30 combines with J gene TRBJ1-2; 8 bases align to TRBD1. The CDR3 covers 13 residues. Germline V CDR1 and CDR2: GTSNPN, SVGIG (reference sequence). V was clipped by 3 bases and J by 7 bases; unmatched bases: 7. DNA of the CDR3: TGTGCCTGGAGCGTTGACAGGGGAGGTGGCTACACCTTC. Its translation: CAWSVDRGGGYTF. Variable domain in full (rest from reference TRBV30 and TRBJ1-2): SQTIHQWPATLVQPVGSPLSLECTVEGTSNPNLYWYRQAAGRGLQLLFYSVGIGQISSEVPQNLSASRPQDRQFILSSKKLLLSDSGFYLCAWSVDRGGGYTFGSGTRLTVV.

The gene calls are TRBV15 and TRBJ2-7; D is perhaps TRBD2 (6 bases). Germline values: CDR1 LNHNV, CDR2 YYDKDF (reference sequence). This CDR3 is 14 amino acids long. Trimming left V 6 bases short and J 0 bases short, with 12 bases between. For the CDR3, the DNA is TGTGCCACCAGTCCCCGGCGGGACTCCTACGAGCAGTACTTC. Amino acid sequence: CATSPRRDSYEQYF.

The CDR3 is CSEETGREQFF. The CDR3 region has the DNA TGCAGCGAAGAGACAGGGCGTGAGCAGTTCTTC. This chain links TRBV29-1 with TRBJ2-1; 7 nucleotides match TRBD1. The CDR3 spans 11 residues. Germline V CDR1 and CDR2: SQVTM, ANQGSEA. Trimming at V came to 7 bases and at J to 9 bases, leaving 6 bases not matched to a gene.

The CDR3 protein is CASKDTRGLNYGYTF. In DNA form, the CDR3 reads TGTGCCAGCAAAGACACAAGGGGTCTTAACTATGGCTACACCTTC. The genes are TRBV6-5 and TRBJ1-2, with a weak D call TRBD1 (5 bases). CDR1 and CDR2 (germline): MNHEY, SVGAGI. Trimming removed 7 bases from V and 1 base from J, with 16 bases in between. The CDR3 length is 15 residues.

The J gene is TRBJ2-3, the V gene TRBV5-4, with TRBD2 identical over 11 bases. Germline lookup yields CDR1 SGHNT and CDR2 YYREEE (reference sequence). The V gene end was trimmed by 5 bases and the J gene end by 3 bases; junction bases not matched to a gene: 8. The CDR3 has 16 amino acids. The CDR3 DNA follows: TGTGCCAGCAGTTTTCAGACTAGCGGGGCGACAGATACGCAGTATTTT. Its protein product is CASSFQTSGATDTQYF.

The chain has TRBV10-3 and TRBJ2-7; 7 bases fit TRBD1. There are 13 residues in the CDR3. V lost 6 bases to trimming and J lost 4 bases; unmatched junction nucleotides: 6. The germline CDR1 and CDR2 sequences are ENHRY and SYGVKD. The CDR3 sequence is CAISPGTEYEQYF. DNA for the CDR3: TGTGCCATCAGCCCCGGGACAGAGTACGAGCAGTACTTC.

CDR3 bases: TGTGCCAGCTCACCTTACCTGGTCACTGCGGGCCCCACTAACTATGGCTACACCTTC. Protein sequence: CASSPYLVTAGPTNYGYTF. V is TRBV18 and J is TRBJ1-2, with unresolved D. The CDR3 loop spans 19 amino acids. Between the trimmed V and J ends, which lost 3 bases and 0 bases, there was a span of 23 bases. Germline-derived CDR1 and CDR2 are KGHSH and LQKENI.

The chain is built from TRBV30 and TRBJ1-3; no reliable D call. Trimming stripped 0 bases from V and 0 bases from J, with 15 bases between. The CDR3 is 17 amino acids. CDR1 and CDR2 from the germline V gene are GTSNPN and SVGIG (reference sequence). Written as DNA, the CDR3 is TGTGCCTGGAGTGTTAGCACTAAACTCTTCTCTGGAAACACCATATATTTT. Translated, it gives CAWSVSTKLFSGNTIYF.

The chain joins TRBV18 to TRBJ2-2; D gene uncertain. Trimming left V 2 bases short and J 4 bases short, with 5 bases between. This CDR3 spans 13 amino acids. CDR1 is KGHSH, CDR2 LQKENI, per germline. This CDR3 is CASSPSGTGELFF. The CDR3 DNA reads TGTGCCAGCTCACCATCGGGCACCGGGGAGCTGTTTTTT.

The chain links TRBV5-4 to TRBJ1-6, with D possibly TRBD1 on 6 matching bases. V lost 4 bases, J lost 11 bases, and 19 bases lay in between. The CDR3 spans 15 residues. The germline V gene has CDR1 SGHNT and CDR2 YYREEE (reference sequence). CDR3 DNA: TGTGCCAGCAGCGGAACCCCCGGGACATTGACACCCCTCCACTTT. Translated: CASSGTPGTLTPLHF.

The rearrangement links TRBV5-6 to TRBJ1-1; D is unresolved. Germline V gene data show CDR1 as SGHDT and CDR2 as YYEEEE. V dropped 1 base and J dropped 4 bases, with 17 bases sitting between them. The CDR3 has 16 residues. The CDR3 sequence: CASSLWQALIGTEAFF. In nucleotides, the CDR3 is TGTGCCAGCAGCTTGTGGCAGGCCCTCATCGGCACTGAAGCTTTCTTT.

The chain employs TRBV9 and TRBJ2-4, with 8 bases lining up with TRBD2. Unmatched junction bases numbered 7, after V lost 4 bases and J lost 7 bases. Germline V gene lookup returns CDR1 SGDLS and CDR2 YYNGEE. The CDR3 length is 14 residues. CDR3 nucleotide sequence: TGTGCCAGCAGCCCGTCGACTAGCGTCAACATTCAGTACTTC. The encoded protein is CASSPSTSVNIQYF.